This T cell receptor beta chain was found in a study of T cell responses to AZD1222 COVID-19 vaccine. Study-level findings and limits: Two doses of AZD1222 preceded a rise in Spike-specific TCR breadth and depth.

With regard to this clone: Its antigen is not known.

The data were produced by immunoSEQ multiplex PCR, yet TCRdb's version contains in-frame clones alone and is incomplete. The sample records about 120,000 clones, 90% to 95% being singletons. Germline assignment: CDR1 SGHKS and CDR2 YYEKEE (reference sequence). The CDR3 consists of 15 residues. Deletions cut 4 bases from V and 0 bases from J, with 12 bases between. This TCR came from an adult who received the AZD1222 COVID-19 vaccine. Here the sequenced sample was peripheral blood, taken 28 days after the second AZD1222 dose. The V and J genes are TRBV5-5 and TRBJ2-3; D unclear. The CDR3 bases are TGTGCCAGCAGCGTTAACCCTGGAAGCACAGATACGCAGTATTTT. It translates to CASSVNPGSTDTQYF.